A selection of T cell receptor beta chains follows, all from one sample in a study of T cells in Graves' hyperthyroidism and ophthalmopathy. Via MiXCR, TCRdb re-called the multiplex PCR reads, giving one row per CDR3 protein. The sample lists roughly 500,000 distinct CDR3 sequences, about 20% occurring once. Sequenced input: blood. The receptor source for this set is a woman in her 70s with Graves' ophthalmopathy. Both conserved end residues are part of each CDR3. D genes are given only for firm matches. Clone size is shown for a subset of rows, as once, few, many or a class of expanded clone.

cdr3_length,d_call,v_call,clone_size,j_call,cdr3_nt,cdr3_aa
15,NA,TRBV20-1,few,TRBJ2-7,TGCAGTGCTAGGTTAGTGGGAGGCCTTTCCTACGAGCAGTACTTC,CSARLVGGLSYEQYF
13,TRBD1,TRBV7-9,few,TRBJ2-7,TGTGCCAGCAGCTGGGACAGGTTCTACGAGCAGTACTTC,CASSWDRFYEQYF
14,NA,TRBV30,few,TRBJ2-5,TGTGCCTGGAGTTGGCAAGGGTTTTGGGAGACCCAGTACTTC,CAWSWQGFWETQYF
15,TRBD2,TRBV4-1,NA,TRBJ2-2,TGCGCCAGCAGCCAATCCGGGAGGGCTTCCGGGGAGCTGTTTTTT,CASSQSGRASGELFF
13,NA,TRBV29-1,NA,TRBJ1-2,TGCAGCGTTGATGGAGAGGGGCTGGTTGGCTACACCTTC,CSVDGEGLVGYTF
14,NA,TRBV6-1,NA,TRBJ1-2,TGTGCCAGCAGGCCCTGGGGGGGGCGCGATGGCTACACCTTC,CASRPWGGRDGYTF
15,TRBD1,TRBV24-1,few,TRBJ1-2,TGTGCCACCAGTGATTTCCGGGGACAGCGAGAAGGCTACACCTTC,CATSDFRGQREGYTF
14,TRBD2,TRBV20-1,NA,TRBJ2-1,TGCAGTGCGCAAGCGGGAGGCCCATACAATGAGCAGTTCTTC,CSAQAGGPYNEQFF
13,TRBD1,TRBV5-8,many,TRBJ2-5,TGTGCCAGCAGCACACAGGGGTCGGAGACCCAGTACTTC,CASSTQGSETQYF
12,NA,TRBV20-1,many,TRBJ1-1,TGCAGTGCTAGTAGGGACGGCACTGAAGCTTTCTTT,CSASRDGTEAFF
12,NA,TRBV11-2,NA,TRBJ2-5,TGTGCCAGCAGCTTGAAGCAAGAGACCCAGTACTTC,CASSLKQETQYF
14,NA,TRBV3-1,NA,TRBJ1-1,TGTGCCAGCAGCCGTATAGACAGTGACACTGAAGCTTTCTTT,CASSRIDSDTEAFF
15,TRBD2,TRBV19,few,TRBJ2-7,TGTGCCAGTAGTACACTAGCGGGAGGAACAGCAGAGCAGTACTTC,CASSTLAGGTAEQYF
16,TRBD2,TRBV20-1,NA,TRBJ2-1,TGCAGTGCTAGAAGTCTAGCGGGAGGAAGTTTGGATGAGCAGTTCTTC,CSARSLAGGSLDEQFF
14,NA,TRBV20-1,few,TRBJ1-1,TGCAGTGCTAGAGATGGGGGAGTGAACACTGAAGCTTTCTTT,CSARDGGVNTEAFF
16,NA,TRBV4-1,NA,TRBJ2-2,TGCGCCAGCAGCCAAGAAATTCAGCTTAGGGGCGGGGAGCTGTTTTTT,CASSQEIQLRGGELFF
17,TRBD1,TRBV27,NA,TRBJ1-5,TGTGCCAGCAGCTCCGGGACAGGGGGTATTAGCAATCAGCCCCAGCATTTT,CASSSGTGGISNQPQHF
14,NA,TRBV5-6,NA,TRBJ1-5,TGTGCCAGCAGCTTGGGCGTTAATAATCAGCCCCAGCATTTT,CASSLGVNNQPQHF
14,NA,TRBV2,many,TRBJ1-2,TGTGCCAGCAGTGAGGCCTCAACAGGCTATGGCTACACCTTC,CASSEASTGYGYTF
13,NA,TRBV12-3/TRBV12-4,NA,TRBJ1-2,TGTGCCAGCAGTATTGACAGAGTCTATGGCTACACCTTC,CASSIDRVYGYTF
14,NA,TRBV28,many,TRBJ1-1,TGTGCCAGCCCGCCGAGGGGACGGAACACTGAAGCTTTCTTT,CASPPRGRNTEAFF
14,TRBD2,TRBV7-2,NA,TRBJ2-7,TGTGCCAGCAGCTTAGCTGCGCGGGAGGACGAGCAGTACTTC,CASSLAAREDEQYF
16,NA,TRBV19,NA,TRBJ2-1,TGTGCCAGTAGGGGGTTAATGGGACGCTCCTACAATGAGCAGTTCTTC,CASRGLMGRSYNEQFF
17,TRBD2,TRBV11-2,NA,TRBJ2-3,TGTGCCAGCAGCCGAACCGGACTAGCGGGAGTGGGAGATACGCAGTATTTT,CASSRTGLAGVGDTQYF
12,TRBD2,TRBV7-6,few,TRBJ2-3,TGTGCCAGCAGTCAGACTAGCGGCACGCAGTATTTT,CASSQTSGTQYF
14,TRBD1,TRBV28,many,TRBJ1-6,TGTGCCAGCAGTTTAGTGAACAGGGGTTCACCCCTCCACTTT,CASSLVNRGSPLHF
15,TRBD2,TRBV2,NA,TRBJ2-1,TGTGCCAGCAGGCCGGGACTATCCTCCTGCAATGAGCAGTTCTTC,CASRPGLSSCNEQFF
14,TRBD2,TRBV6-1,NA,TRBJ2-7,TGTGCCAGCAGGAAACTAGCGGGAGTAATCGAGCAGTACTTC,CASRKLAGVIEQYF
18,NA,TRBV7-8,many,TRBJ1-5,TGTGCCAGCAGCTTAGAAAGTAGGGGTGCGATCCGCAATCAGCCCCAGCATTTT,CASSLESRGAIRNQPQHF
14,NA,TRBV24-1,NA,TRBJ2-1,TGTGCCACCAGCGAACGGGGCGTATACAATGAGCAGTTCTTC,CATSERGVYNEQFF
15,NA,TRBV7-2,NA,TRBJ1-1,TGTGCCAGCAGGGCTACGGGTGGGGCCAGACTTGAAGCTTTCTTT,CASRATGGARLEAFF
15,TRBD2,TRBV3-1,NA,TRBJ2-5,TGTGCCAGCAGCCAGCCTAGCGGATTCCAAGAGACCCAGTACTTC,CASSQPSGFQETQYF
16,TRBD2,TRBV3-1,few,TRBJ2-3,TGTGCCAGCAGCCCACTAGCGACGGCCATTTTGGATACGCAGTATTTT,CASSPLATAILDTQYF
15,NA,TRBV2,NA,TRBJ1-4,TGTGCCAGCAGTGAAGACGGGGGCCGTAATGAAAAACTGTTTTTT,CASSEDGGRNEKLFF
13,NA,TRBV6-1,many,TRBJ2-7,TGTGCCAGCAGCATTAGCGGAGGCCACGAGCAGTACTTC,CASSISGGHEQYF
11,NA,TRBV3-1,many,TRBJ1-1,TGTGCCAGCAGCGGCAGTAATGAAGCTTTCTTT,CASSGSNEAFF
15,NA,TRBV18,many,TRBJ2-3,TGTGCCAGCTCACCACCCCGGGTTAGCACAGATACGCAGTATTTT,CASSPPRVSTDTQYF
16,TRBD2,TRBV28,many,TRBJ2-7,TGTGCCAGCAGTTTTCCGGCGGGAGGTGGCTCCTACGAGCAGTACTTC,CASSFPAGGGSYEQYF
15,NA,TRBV11-2,many,TRBJ1-1,TGTGCCAGCAGCGGACCGGGGGGGGCAACGGCTGAAGCTTTCTTT,CASSGPGGATAEAFF
15,NA,TRBV6-1,few,TRBJ1-1,TGTGCCAGCAGAGGACTAGCGACAGGTGGGACTGAAGCTTTCTTT,CASRGLATGGTEAFF